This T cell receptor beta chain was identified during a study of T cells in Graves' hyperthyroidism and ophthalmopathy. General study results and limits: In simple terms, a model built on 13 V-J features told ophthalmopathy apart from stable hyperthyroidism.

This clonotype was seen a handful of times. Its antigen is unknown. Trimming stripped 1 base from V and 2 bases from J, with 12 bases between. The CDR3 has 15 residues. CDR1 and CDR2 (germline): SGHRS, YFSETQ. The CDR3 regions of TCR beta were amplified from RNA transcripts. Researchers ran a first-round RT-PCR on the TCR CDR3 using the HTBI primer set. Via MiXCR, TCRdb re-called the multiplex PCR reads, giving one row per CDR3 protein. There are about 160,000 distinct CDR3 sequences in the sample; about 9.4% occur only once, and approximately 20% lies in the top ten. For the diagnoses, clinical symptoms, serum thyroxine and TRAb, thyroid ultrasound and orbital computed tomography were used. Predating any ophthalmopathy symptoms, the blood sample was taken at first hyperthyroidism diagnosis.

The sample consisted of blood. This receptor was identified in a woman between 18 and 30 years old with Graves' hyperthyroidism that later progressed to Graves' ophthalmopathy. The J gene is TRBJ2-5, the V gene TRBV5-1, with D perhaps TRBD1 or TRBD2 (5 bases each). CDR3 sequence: CASSLWDRVQETQYF. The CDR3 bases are TGCGCCAGCAGCTTGTGGGACCGAGTTCAAGAGACCCAGTACTTC.